Shown below are 24 T cell receptor beta chains from a single sample sequenced in a study of T cell changes during pregnancy in multiple sclerosis. Here immunoSEQ multiplex PCR was the method, and the copy in TCRdb shows in-frame clones only, minus some. The repertoire consists of 35,000 to 55,000 clones, with nearly 90% occurring once and the leading ten covering about 1.2%. The sequenced sample was CD4+ T cells from peripheral blood mononuclear cells, obtained after pregnancy. Source of these receptors: a female donor with multiple sclerosis, enrolled in a pregnancy study.

The gene calls are TRBV5-5 and TRBJ1-1, with D perhaps matching TRBD1 (6 bases). The CDR3 loop spans 15 amino acids. Germline CDR1 is SGHKS and CDR2 is YYEKEE (reference sequence). V lost 2 bases and J 0 bases, leaving 11 bases between the germline ends. CDR3 residues: CASSFGGALNTEAFF. CDR3 coding DNA: TGTGCCAGCAGCTTCGGGGGGGCCCTGAACACTGAAGCTTTCTTT.

This chain joins TRBV19 and TRBJ2-5; TRBD2 agrees at 7 bases. CDR1 LNHDA and CDR2 SQIVND come from the germline V gene (reference sequence). This CDR3 is 14 amino acids long. Losses at the gene ends were 10 bases for V and 0 bases for J; bases not matched to a gene: 8. CDR3 sequence reads: CATNSGAYQETQYF. In DNA form, the CDR3 reads TGTGCCACAAACAGCGGGGCGTACCAAGAGACCCAGTACTTC.

The chain is built from TRBV28 and TRBJ1-4; D possibly corresponds to TRBD1 (6 bases). V was clipped by 6 bases and J by 3 bases, with 11 bases between them. The CDR3 totals 14 residues. Germline loops: CDR1 MDHEN, CDR2 SYDVKM. The CDR3 region is CASRPTGSNEKLFF. The CDR3 nucleotides are TGTGCCAGCAGGCCGACAGGTTCTAATGAAAAACTGTTTTTT.

This chain connects TRBV10-2 to TRBJ1-1; 8 positions match TRBD1. Looked up from germline, CDR1 is WSHSY and CDR2 is SAAADI. The CDR3 has 14 residues. The ends lost 2 bases at V and 5 bases at J; junction bases unmatched: 4. CDR3 bases: TGCGCCAGCAGTGAGGCTACAGGGGGAACTGAAGCTTTCTTT. Its protein product is CASSEATGGTEAFF.

The chain carries TRBV5-8 and TRBJ1-1; a possible D gene is TRBD1 (5 bases). Per germline, CDR1 SGHTS and CDR2 YDEGEE. CDR3 size: 14 residues. V was clipped by 1 base and J by 2 bases, with 9 bases between them. The CDR3 sequence is CASSLFQGNTEAFF. In nucleotides, the CDR3 is TGTGCCAGCAGCTTGTTTCAGGGAAACACTGAAGCTTTCTTT.

The gene calls are TRBV14 and TRBJ1-1, with TRBD1 matching 7 bases. Germline values: CDR1 SGHDN, CDR2 FVKESK. J lost 1 base, V lost 2 bases, and 10 bases had no gene match. The CDR3 sequence is 17 residues long. CDR3 nucleotides: TGTGCCAGCAGCCAATTGTACCAGGGGGGAGGGAACACTGAAGCTTTCTTT. Amino acids: CASSQLYQGGGNTEAFF.

The table lists this clone with a count of one. DNA for the CDR3: TGCGCCAGCAGCTTGGCCCCAGGGATGAACACTGAAGCTTTCTTT. This gives the protein CASSLAPGMNTEAFF. The genes are TRBV5-1 and TRBJ1-1; a possible D gene is TRBD1 (5 bases). Looked up from germline, CDR1 is SGHRS and CDR2 is YFSETQ. The CDR3 spans 15 residues. Trimming removed 0 bases at V and 0 bases at J, with 9 bases between.

The chain combines TRBV19 with TRBJ1-2; TRBD1 agrees at 12 bases. V was clipped by 8 bases and J by 6 bases; unmatched bases: 7. This CDR3 spans 14 amino acids. The germline CDR1 and CDR2 sequences are LNHDA and SQIVND (reference sequence). The CDR3 is CASRGQGAVHGYTF. In DNA form, the CDR3 reads TGTGCCAGTCGGGGACAGGGGGCTGTTCATGGCTACACCTTC. Full variable domain (outside the CDR3, taken from reference TRBV19 and TRBJ1-2): DGGITQSPKYLFRKEGQNVTLSCEQNLNHDAMYWYRQDPGQGLRLIYYSQIVNDFQKGDIAEGYSVSREKKESFPLTVTSAQKNPTAFYLCASRGQGAVHGYTFGSGTRLTVV.

The chain combines TRBV18 with TRBJ2-7; a weak D match, TRBD2 (5 bases). V dropped 5 bases and J dropped 0 bases, with 14 bases sitting between them. Germline-derived CDR1 and CDR2 are KGHSH and LQKENI. The CDR3 consists of 15 residues. The CDR3 DNA reads as TGTGCCAGCTCAGATAGCCGAGGGCACTCCTACGAGCAGTACTTC. Translation: CASSDSRGHSYEQYF. Based on the CDR3 plus reference TRBV18 and TRBJ2-7, the full variable domain is NAGVMQNPRHLVRRRGQEARLRCSPMKGHSHVYWYRQLPEEGLKFMVYLQKENIIDESGMPKERFSAEFPKEGPSILRIQQVVRGDSAAYFCASSDSRGHSYEQYFGPGTRLTVT.

This rearrangement joins TRBV5-6 to TRBJ2-1; D unclear. Per the germline V gene, CDR1 is SGHDT and CDR2 is YYEEEE. Deletions cut 3 bases from V and 0 bases from J, with 7 bases between. The CDR3 is 14 residues long. The CDR3 spells CASSSSGSYNEQFF. DNA of the CDR3: TGTGCCAGCAGCTCCTCGGGCTCCTACAATGAGCAGTTCTTC.

The chain uses TRBV7-6 and TRBJ2-3, with D perhaps TRBD2 (6 bases). The germline CDR1 and CDR2 sequences are SGHVS and FNYEAQ. The V gene lost 1 base and the J gene lost 4 bases, with 15 bases spanning the gap. The CDR3 totals 16 residues. CDR3 DNA: TGTGCCAGCAGCTTAGTCTCAGCGGGCCTACCAGATACGCAGTATTTT. Its protein product is CASSLVSAGLPDTQYF.

The chain couples TRBV28 to TRBJ2-7, with 7 bases lining up with TRBD2. The junction had 12 bases not matched to a gene; V was cut back by 4 bases and J by 3 bases. CDR3 length: 16 amino acids. The germline V gene encodes CDR1 MDHEN and CDR2 SYDVKM. CDR3: CASSSTGTIAIYEQYF. The CDR3 bases are TGTGCCAGCAGTTCCACCGGGACTATCGCGATCTACGAGCAGTACTTC. The full variable domain, rest sourced from reference TRBV28 and TRBJ2-7, is DVKVTQSSRYLVKRTGEKVFLECVQDMDHENMFWYRQDPGLGLRLIYFSYDVKMKEKGDIPEGYSVSREKKERFSLILESASTNQTSMYLCASSSTGTIAIYEQYFGPGTRLTVT.

V is TRBV14 and J is TRBJ1-1; D is unresolved. Germline lookup yields CDR1 SGHDN and CDR2 FVKESK. CDR3 length equals 13 residues. V was pared by 4 bases and J by 0 bases, with 6 bases between. The CDR3 region has the DNA TGTGCCAGCAGCCCCCTATTGAACACTGAAGCTTTCTTT. Protein: CASSPLLNTEAFF.

The chain joins TRBV19 to TRBJ2-3, with 8 bases identical to TRBD2. CDR3 length: 13 residues. Germline V gives CDR1 LNHDA, CDR2 SQIVND (reference sequence). Trimming removed 1 base from V and 6 bases from J; junction bases left unmatched: 0. In DNA, the CDR3 is TGTGCCAGTAGTATAGGACTAGCGGATACGCAGTATTTT. Amino acids: CASSIGLADTQYF.

This chain uses TRBV2 with TRBJ2-1; D gene ambiguous. The germline gives CDR1 SNHLY, CDR2 FYNNEI. Deletions cut 3 bases from V and 2 bases from J, with 5 bases between. This CDR3 region has 13 residues. The CDR3 DNA sequence: TGTGCCAGCAGTGATTTAGCCTACAATGAGCAGTTCTTC. It yields the protein CASSDLAYNEQFF.

V usage is TRBV30 and J usage is TRBJ1-2; D is ambiguous. Germline CDR1 GTSNPN, CDR2 SVGIG (reference sequence). With 6 bases removed from V and 10 bases from J, the gap between germline ends came to 18 bases. This CDR3 has 12 amino acids. CDR3: CACTFAELDYTF. DNA of the CDR3: TGTGCCTGCACATTCGCGGAGTTGGACTACACCTTC.

This clone was observed a handful of times. V usage is TRBV18 and J usage is TRBJ1-5; the D is unclear. This CDR3 contains 14 residues. Trimming took off 3 bases at V and 5 bases at J, with 11 bases between the two ends. Germline assignment: CDR1 KGHSH and CDR2 LQKENI. The CDR3 DNA reads as TGTGCCAGCTCACCGGAGGCAAGGGATCAGCCCCAGCATTTT. Encoded protein: CASSPEARDQPQHF.

This sequence joins TRBV10-3 and TRBJ1-5; 7 bases map to TRBD1. V lost 10 bases, J lost 7 bases, and 13 bases stayed unmatched. The CDR3 loop spans 14 amino acids. Germline V lookup: CDR1 ENHRY, CDR2 SYGVKD. The CDR3 reads CATQMTGTEQPQHF. As DNA, the CDR3 is TGTGCCACGCAAATGACAGGGACGGAACAGCCCCAGCATTTT.

The chain uses TRBV7-9 and TRBJ1-5, with TRBD1 matching 8 bases. This CDR3 comprises 16 residues. V dropped 1 base and J dropped 5; count of bases not matched to a gene: 7. The germline V gene encodes CDR1 SEHNR and CDR2 FQNEAQ (reference sequence). The CDR3 DNA reads as TGTGCCAGCAGCTTAGGACAGGGGAGCATCCATCAGCCCCAGCATTTT. Its protein is CASSLGQGSIHQPQHF.

This chain uses TRBV18 with TRBJ2-5; 7 bases match TRBD1. From germline, CDR1 is KGHSH and CDR2 LQKENI. V shed 6 bases, J shed 2 bases, and the junction held 6 bases outside the gene matches. The CDR3 is made up of 14 amino acids. In DNA, the CDR3 is TGTGCCAGCTCGACAGGACAGGTTCAAGAGACCCAGTACTTC. Protein sequence: CASSTGQVQETQYF.

The J gene is TRBJ2-7, the V gene TRBV7-2; TRBD1 aligns across 7 bases. The CDR3 spans 14 residues. After removal of 3 bases from V and 2 bases from J, the junction contained 4 bases not matched to a gene. Germline CDR1 reads SGHTA; CDR2 reads FQGNSA. The CDR3 nucleotides read TGTGCCAGCAGCTTTAGGGACAGCACCTACGAGCAGTACTTC. This codes for CASSFRDSTYEQYF.

The rearrangement links TRBV28 to TRBJ2-5; D perhaps matches TRBD2 (5 bases). Germline CDR1 reads MDHEN; CDR2 reads SYDVKM. This CDR3 is built from 15 residues. Trimming took 4 bases from V and 4 from J, leaving 16 bases between them. The CDR3 is CASSSPGRIGETQYF. The CDR3, as DNA: TGTGCCAGCAGTTCACCGGGGAGAATAGGAGAGACCCAGTACTTC.

This clone is a singleton in its sample. V gene TRBV7-2 combines with J gene TRBJ2-1; TRBD2 matches 9 bases. Germline V CDR1 and CDR2: SGHTA, FQGNSA. V lost 1 base, J lost 7 bases, and 2 bases stayed unmatched. The CDR3 covers 14 residues. DNA of the CDR3: TGTGCCAGCAGCTTAGTTACTAGCGGGAATGAGCAGTTCTTC. Protein: CASSLVTSGNEQFF.

The V gene is TRBV19, the J gene TRBJ2-3; D unresolved. V lost 6 bases and J lost 0, with 10 bases in between. This CDR3 has 14 amino acids. The V gene's germline CDR1 is LNHDA and CDR2 SQIVND (reference sequence). DNA for the CDR3: TGTGCCAGTAGCGAATTGACTAGCACAGATACGCAGTATTTT. Encoded protein: CASSELTSTDTQYF.